This TCR beta chain was recovered during a study of Graves' ophthalmopathy and Graves' hyperthyroidism. Ophthalmopathy not arising within 18 months of follow-up defined hyperthyroidism as stable. Patients in the hyperthyroidism group, adults aged 18 to 65, were newly diagnosed, under 2 months' duration. Serum thyroxine and TRAb, along with clinical symptoms, thyroid ultrasound and orbital computed tomography, were what diagnosis relied on. Out of around 10 ml of fresh peripheral blood, PBMCs were obtained. This clonotype came up many times. Per the germline V gene, CDR1 is SNHLY and CDR2 is FYNNEI. V lost 6 bases and J lost 7, with 13 bases in between. The CDR3 contains 14 residues. For repertoire sequencing, the TCR beta CDR3 regions were amplified from RNA transcripts. An initial RT-PCR round employing HTBI primers preceded a second-round multiplex PCR. TCRdb reanalysed the multiplex PCR reads using MiXCR and keeps one entry per CDR3 protein. The sample lists 600,000 to 650,000 distinct CDR3 sequences, 20% to 25% occurring once.

The receptor comes from a woman aged 18-29 years with stable Graves' hyperthyroidism. Some clones in this sample may be carry-over from other donors' samples. This rearrangement joins TRBV2 to TRBJ1-6; no clear D gene. Sequencing used peripheral blood. The CDR3 sequence: CASSLGDINSPLHF. As DNA, the CDR3 is TGTGCCAGCAGCCTGGGAGACATCAATTCACCCCTCCACTTT.